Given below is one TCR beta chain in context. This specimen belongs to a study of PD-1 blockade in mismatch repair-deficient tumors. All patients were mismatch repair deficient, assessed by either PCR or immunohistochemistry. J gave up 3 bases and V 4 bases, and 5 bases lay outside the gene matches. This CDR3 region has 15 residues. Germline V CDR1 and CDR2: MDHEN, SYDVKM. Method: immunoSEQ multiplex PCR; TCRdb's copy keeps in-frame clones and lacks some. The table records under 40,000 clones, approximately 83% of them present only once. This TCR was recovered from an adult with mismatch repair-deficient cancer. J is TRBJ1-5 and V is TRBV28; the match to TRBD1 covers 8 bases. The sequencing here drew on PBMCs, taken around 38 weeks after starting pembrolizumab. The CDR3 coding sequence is TGTGCCAGCAGTTCTTTGGACAGGGACAATCAGCCCCAGCATTTT. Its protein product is CASSSLDRDNQPQHF.